These 3 T cell receptor beta chains originate from one sample sequenced in a study of monozygotic twins with inflammatory bowel disease. Using the 5' RACE reads, TCRdb records one entry per CDR3 protein without DNA. This sample's table reports 140,000 to 150,000 distinct CDR3 sequences. Sequencing was carried out using blood. These receptors all come from a human donor with ulcerative colitis or Crohn's disease, or a healthy co-twin of an affected twin (not recorded which).

This chain links TRBV6-2 or TRBV6-3 with TRBJ2-2; the D call from TCRdb, TRBD1, cannot be confirmed without DNA. The CDR3 runs 16 residues. CDR1 and CDR2 from the germline V gene are MNHEY and SVGEGT. This chain's CDR3 is CASISVGGSTTGELFF.

The J gene is TRBJ2-7, the V gene TRBV20-1; TCRdb indicates TRBD1, and absent DNA this call remains unverified. Germline V gene sequence: CDR1 DFQATT, CDR2 SNEGSKA (reference sequence). This CDR3 region has 13 residues. CDR3 amino acids: CSATGDRGYEQYF.

J is TRBJ2-1 and V is TRBV24-1. Per germline, CDR1 KGHDR and CDR2 SFDVKD. The CDR3 loop spans 16 amino acids. This CDR3 is CATSDLSAGLYNEQFF.